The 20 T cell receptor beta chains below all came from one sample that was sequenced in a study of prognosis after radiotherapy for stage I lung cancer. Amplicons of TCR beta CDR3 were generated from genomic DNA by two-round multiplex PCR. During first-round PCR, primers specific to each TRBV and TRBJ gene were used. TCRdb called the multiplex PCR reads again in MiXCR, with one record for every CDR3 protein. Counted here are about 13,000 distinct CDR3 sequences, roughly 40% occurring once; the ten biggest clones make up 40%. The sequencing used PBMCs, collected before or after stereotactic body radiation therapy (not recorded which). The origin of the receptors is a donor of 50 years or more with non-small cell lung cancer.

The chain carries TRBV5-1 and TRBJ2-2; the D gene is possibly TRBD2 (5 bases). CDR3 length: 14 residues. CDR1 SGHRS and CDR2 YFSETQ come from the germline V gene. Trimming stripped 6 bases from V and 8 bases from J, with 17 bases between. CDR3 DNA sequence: TGCGCCAGCATTAACCCGACGAGGGCGGGGGAGCTGTTTTTT. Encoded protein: CASINPTRAGELFF.

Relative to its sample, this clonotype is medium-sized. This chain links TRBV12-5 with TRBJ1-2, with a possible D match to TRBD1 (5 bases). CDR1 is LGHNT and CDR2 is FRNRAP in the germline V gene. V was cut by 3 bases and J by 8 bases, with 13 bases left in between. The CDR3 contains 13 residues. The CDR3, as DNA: TGTGCTAGTGGTTTATGGGGGTCGAGAGGCTACACCTTC. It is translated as CASGLWGSRGYTF.

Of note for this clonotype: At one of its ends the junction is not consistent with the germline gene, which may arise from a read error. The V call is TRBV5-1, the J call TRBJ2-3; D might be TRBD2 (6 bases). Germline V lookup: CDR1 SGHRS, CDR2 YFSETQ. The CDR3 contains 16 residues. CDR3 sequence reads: CASSLFLGVTGDTQYF. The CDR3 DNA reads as TGCGCCAGCAGCTTGTTCCTCGGGGTAACGGGAGACACGCAGTACTTT.

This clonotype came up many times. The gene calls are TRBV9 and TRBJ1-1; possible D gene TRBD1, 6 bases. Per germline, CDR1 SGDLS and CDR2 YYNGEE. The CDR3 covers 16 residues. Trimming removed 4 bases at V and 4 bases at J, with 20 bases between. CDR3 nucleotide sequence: TGTGCCAGCAGCCGGGGGGCACCCGGGGTCGGCACTGAAGCTTTCTTT. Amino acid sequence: CASSRGAPGVGTEAFF.

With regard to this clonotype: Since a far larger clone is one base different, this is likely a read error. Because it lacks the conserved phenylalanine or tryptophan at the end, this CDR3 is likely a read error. CDR3 sequence: CASSRTEIYGYTL. The CDR3 nucleotides read TGTGCCAGCAGTCGGACAGAGATTTATGGCTACACCTTA. This chain links TRBV6-2 or TRBV6-3 with TRBJ1-2, with D possibly being TRBD1 (6 bases). The V end was cut by 5 bases, the J end by 5 bases, with 12 bases between. Germline-derived CDR1 and CDR2 are MNHEY and SVGEGT. This CDR3 has 13 amino acids.

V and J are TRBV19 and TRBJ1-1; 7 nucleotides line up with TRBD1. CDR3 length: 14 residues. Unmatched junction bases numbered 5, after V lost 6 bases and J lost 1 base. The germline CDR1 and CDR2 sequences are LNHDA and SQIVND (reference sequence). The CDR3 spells CASRRDRRNTEAFF. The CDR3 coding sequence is TGTGCCAGTAGACGGGACAGACGGAACACTGAAGCTTTCTTT.

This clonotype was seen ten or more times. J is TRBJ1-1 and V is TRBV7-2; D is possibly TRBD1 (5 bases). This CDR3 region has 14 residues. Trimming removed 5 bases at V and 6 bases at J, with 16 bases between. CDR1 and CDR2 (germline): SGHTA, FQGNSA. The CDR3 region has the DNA TGTGCCAGCAGCCTCACACCCGGGGGGGCTGAAGCTTTCTTT. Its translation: CASSLTPGGAEAFF.

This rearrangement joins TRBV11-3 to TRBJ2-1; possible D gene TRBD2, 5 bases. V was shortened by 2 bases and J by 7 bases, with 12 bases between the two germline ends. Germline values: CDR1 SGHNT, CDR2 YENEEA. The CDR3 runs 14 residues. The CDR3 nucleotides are TGTGCCAGCAGCTTAACTCCTCTAGCAAATGAGCAGTTCTTC. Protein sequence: CASSLTPLANEQFF.

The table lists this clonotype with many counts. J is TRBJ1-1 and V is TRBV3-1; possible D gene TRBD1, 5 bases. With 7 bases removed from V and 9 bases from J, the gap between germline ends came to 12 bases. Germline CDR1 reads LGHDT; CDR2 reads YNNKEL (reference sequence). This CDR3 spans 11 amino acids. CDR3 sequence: CASTRGIKAFF. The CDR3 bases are TGTGCCAGCACTCGGGGGATTAAAGCTTTCTTT. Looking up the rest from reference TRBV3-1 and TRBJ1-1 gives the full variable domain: DTAVSQTPKYLVTQMGNDKSIKCEQNLGHDTMYWYKQDSKKFLKIMFSYNNKELIINETVPNRFSPKSPDKAHLNLHINSLELGDSAVYFCASTRGIKAFFGQGTRLTVV.

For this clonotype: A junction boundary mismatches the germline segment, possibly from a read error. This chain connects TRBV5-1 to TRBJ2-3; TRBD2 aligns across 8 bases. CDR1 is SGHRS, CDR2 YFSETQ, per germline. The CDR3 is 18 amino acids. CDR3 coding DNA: TGCTCCAGCAGCCCTGGGTTTTTGGGACTAGATTTGTCTGATACGCATTATTTT. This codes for CSSSPGFLGLDLSDTHYF.

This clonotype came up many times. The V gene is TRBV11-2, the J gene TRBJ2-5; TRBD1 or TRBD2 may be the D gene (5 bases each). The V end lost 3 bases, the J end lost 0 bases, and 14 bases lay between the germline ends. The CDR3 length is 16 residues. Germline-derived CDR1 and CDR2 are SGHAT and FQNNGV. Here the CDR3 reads CASSFHGARYQETQYF. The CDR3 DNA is TGTGCCAGCAGCTTCCACGGGGCGAGGTACCAAGAGACCCAGTACTTC.

CDR3 nucleotide sequence: TGTGCCAGCAGTTACCCGGACAGGGGAGGCTATGGCTACACCTTC. Translation gives CASSYPDRGGYGYTF. The chain links TRBV6-9 to TRBJ1-2; TRBD1 aligns across 9 bases. The V gene end was trimmed by 3 bases and the J gene end by 4 bases; junction bases not matched to a gene: 6. This CDR3 contains 15 residues. In germline, CDR1 is MNHGY, CDR2 SVAAGI.

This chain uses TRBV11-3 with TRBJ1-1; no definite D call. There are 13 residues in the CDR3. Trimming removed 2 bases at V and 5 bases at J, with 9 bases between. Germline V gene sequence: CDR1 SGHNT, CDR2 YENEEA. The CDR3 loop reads CASSLLRVTEAFF. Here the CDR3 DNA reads TGTGCCAGCAGCTTACTACGGGTGACTGAAGCTTTCTTT. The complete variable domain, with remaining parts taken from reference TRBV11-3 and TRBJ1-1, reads EAGVVQSPRYKIIEKKQPVAFWCNPISGHNTLYWYLQNLGQGPELLIRYENEEAVDDSQLPKDRFSAERLKGVDSTLKIQPAELGDSAVYLCASSLLRVTEAFFGQGTRLTVV.

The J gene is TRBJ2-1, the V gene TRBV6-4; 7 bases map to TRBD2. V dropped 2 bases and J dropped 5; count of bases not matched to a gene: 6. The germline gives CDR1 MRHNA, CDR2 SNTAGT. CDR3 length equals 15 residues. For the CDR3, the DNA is TGTGCCAGCAGTGACGGTGCGGGAGTAGACAATGAGCAGTTCTTC. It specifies CASSDGAGVDNEQFF.

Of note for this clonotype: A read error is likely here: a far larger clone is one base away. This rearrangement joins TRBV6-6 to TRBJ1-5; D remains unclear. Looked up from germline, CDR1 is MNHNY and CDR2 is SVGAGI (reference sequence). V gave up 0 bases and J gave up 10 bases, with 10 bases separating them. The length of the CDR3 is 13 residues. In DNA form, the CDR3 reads TGTGCCAGCAGTTACTCGCAGGTCGTTCCCCAGCATTTT. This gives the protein CASSYSQVVPQHF.

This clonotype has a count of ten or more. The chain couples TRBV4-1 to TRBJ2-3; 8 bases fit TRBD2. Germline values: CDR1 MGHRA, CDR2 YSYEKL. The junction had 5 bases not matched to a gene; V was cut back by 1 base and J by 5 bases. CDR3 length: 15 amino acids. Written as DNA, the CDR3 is TGCGCCAGCAGCCAAGGGCGGCTAGCGGGAGATACGCAGTATTTT. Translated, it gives CASSQGRLAGDTQYF.

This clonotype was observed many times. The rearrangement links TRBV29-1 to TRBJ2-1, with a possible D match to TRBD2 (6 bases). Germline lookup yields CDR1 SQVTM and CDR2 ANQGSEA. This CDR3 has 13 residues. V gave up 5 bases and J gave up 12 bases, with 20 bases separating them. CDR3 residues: CSVQGGGATPQFF. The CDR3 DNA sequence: TGCAGCGTTCAGGGAGGCGGAGCAACCCCGCAGTTCTTC.

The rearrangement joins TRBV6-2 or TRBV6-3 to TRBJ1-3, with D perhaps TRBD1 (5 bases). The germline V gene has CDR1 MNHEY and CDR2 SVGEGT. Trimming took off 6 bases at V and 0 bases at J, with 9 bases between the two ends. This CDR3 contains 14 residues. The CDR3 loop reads CASSLGTSGNTIYF. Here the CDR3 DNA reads TGTGCCAGCAGCCTAGGGACCTCTGGAAACACCATATATTTT.

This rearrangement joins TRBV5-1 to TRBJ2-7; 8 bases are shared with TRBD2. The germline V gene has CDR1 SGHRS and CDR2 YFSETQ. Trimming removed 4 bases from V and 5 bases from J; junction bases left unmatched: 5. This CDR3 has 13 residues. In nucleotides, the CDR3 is TGCGCCAGCAGCCCGGGGGGGCTTAACGAGCAGTACTTC. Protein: CASSPGGLNEQYF. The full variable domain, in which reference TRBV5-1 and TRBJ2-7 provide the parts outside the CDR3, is KAGVTQTPRYLIKTRGQQVTLSCSPISGHRSVSWYQQTPGQGLQFLFEYFSETQRNKGNFPGRFSGRQFSNSRSEMNVSTLELGDSALYLCASSPGGLNEQYFGPGTRLTVT.

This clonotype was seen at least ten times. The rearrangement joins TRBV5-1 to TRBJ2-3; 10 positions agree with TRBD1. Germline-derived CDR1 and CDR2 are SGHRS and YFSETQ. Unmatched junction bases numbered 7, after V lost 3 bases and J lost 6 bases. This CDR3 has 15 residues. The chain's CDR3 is CASSSGQGVGDTQYF. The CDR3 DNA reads TGCGCCAGCAGCTCAGGACAGGGGGTGGGTGATACGCAGTATTTT.